This entry lists 15 T cell receptor beta chains sequenced from one sample in a study of beta chain features in type 1 diabetes. Reverse transcribing all isolated RNA meant expressed TCRB transcripts were sequenced. Produced via immunoSEQ multiplex PCR; TCRdb's table is partial and in-frame only. The sample carries 450,000 to 600,000 clones, roughly 30% recorded once. Sequencing input: naive CD4+ T cells from blood. These receptors were collected from a man between 18 and 35 years old in good health.

This clone was picked up one time. The chain combines TRBV7-2 with TRBJ2-3; D is unresolved. V was pared by 1 base and J by 2 bases, with 7 bases between. The CDR3 covers 14 residues. Per the germline V gene, CDR1 is SGHTA and CDR2 is FQGNSA. CDR3 DNA sequence: TGTGCCAGCAGCTTAGGGAAAACCACAGATACGCAGTATTTT. This encodes CASSLGKTTDTQYF.

The chain links TRBV30 to TRBJ2-5, with D perhaps TRBD1 or TRBD2 (6 bases each). The germline gives CDR1 GTSNPN, CDR2 SVGIG (reference sequence). Deletions cut 0 bases from V and 5 bases from J, with 16 bases between. The CDR3 loop spans 15 amino acids. Written as DNA, the CDR3 is TGTGCCTGGAGTGTTCGCGGGACAAAGAGGGAGACCCAGTACTTC. Protein: CAWSVRGTKRETQYF.

This chain uses TRBV19 with TRBJ1-1; D may be TRBD1 (6 bases). Trimming stripped 8 bases from V and 3 bases from J, with 19 bases between. The germline CDR1 and CDR2 sequences are LNHDA and SQIVND (reference sequence). The CDR3 loop spans 15 amino acids. The CDR3 sequence is CASSPTGGGYTEAFF. CDR3 nucleotide sequence: TGTGCCAGTTCTCCGACGGGAGGGGGATACACTGAAGCTTTCTTT.

This clone was found once. The CDR3 here is CAWSVRQGLADTQYF. CDR3 bases: TGTGCCTGGAGTGTCAGACAGGGGTTGGCAGATACGCAGTATTTT. The rearrangement uses TRBV30 and TRBJ2-3; 8 nucleotides match TRBD1. V lost 0 bases, J lost 4 bases, and 6 bases stayed unmatched. The CDR3 loop spans 15 amino acids. Germline values: CDR1 GTSNPN, CDR2 SVGIG (reference sequence).

The chain recombines TRBV9 with TRBJ2-2; 9 bases are a match to TRBD2. Trimming at V came to 4 bases and at J to 4 bases, leaving 8 bases not matched to a gene. From germline, CDR1 is SGDLS and CDR2 YYNGEE. The CDR3 loop spans 16 amino acids. The CDR3 DNA is TGTGCCAGCAGCCTCCGGACTAGCGAGATCACCGGGGAGCTGTTTTTT. Residues: CASSLRTSEITGELFF.

This chain uses TRBV7-2 with TRBJ2-3, with D possibly TRBD2 on 5 matching bases. The CDR3 has 12 amino acids. V was trimmed by 6 bases and J by 6 bases, leaving 10 bases between them. CDR1 SGHTA and CDR2 FQGNSA come from the germline V gene. The CDR3 DNA sequence: TGTGCCAGCAGAATGGACTCCGATACGCAGTATTTT. This gives the protein CASRMDSDTQYF.

V and J are TRBV5-4 and TRBJ2-3; D perhaps matches TRBD1 (5 bases). Per the germline V gene, CDR1 is SGHNT and CDR2 is YYREEE (reference sequence). Trimming took off 0 bases at V and 2 bases at J, with 16 bases between the two ends. There are 17 residues in the CDR3. The CDR3 is CASSLESRAAHTDTQYF. The CDR3 coding sequence is TGTGCCAGCAGCTTGGAATCCAGGGCGGCACACACAGATACGCAGTATTTT.

This clone was recorded once. This chain joins TRBV10-3 and TRBJ2-5; D is unresolved. Germline V gene lookup returns CDR1 ENHRY and CDR2 SYGVKD. V lost 5 bases to trimming and J lost 5 bases, with 12 bases between them. There are 13 residues in the CDR3. The CDR3 bases are TGTGCCATCAGTACTGGAATAGGGGAGACCCAGTACTTC. Its translation is CAISTGIGETQYF.

As DNA, the CDR3 is TGTGCCAGCAGCCACGGCGGAGGGAGCGGAAATGAAAAACTGTTTTTT. Translating it yields CASSHGGGSGNEKLFF. The V call is TRBV7-9, the J call TRBJ1-4; D gene uncertain. This CDR3 region has 16 residues. V was shortened by 5 bases and J by 5 bases, with 18 bases between the two germline ends. Germline V gene sequence: CDR1 SEHNR, CDR2 FQNEAQ (reference sequence).

This clone has more than one count but fewer than ten. The gene calls are TRBV10-3 and TRBJ2-5; D might be TRBD2 (6 bases). Trimming stripped 2 bases from V and 5 bases from J, with 18 bases between. The CDR3 runs to 16 residues. Germline V gene sequence: CDR1 ENHRY, CDR2 SYGVKD. The CDR3 region is CAISEDRRAIAETQYF. The CDR3 DNA follows: TGTGCCATCAGTGAGGATCGGAGGGCCATTGCTGAGACCCAGTACTTC.

This sequence joins TRBV10-3 and TRBJ2-3; TRBD1 aligns across 8 bases. The CDR3 spans 15 residues. In germline, CDR1 is ENHRY, CDR2 SYGVKD. V lost 11 bases, J lost 2 bases, and 12 bases stayed unmatched. The CDR3 region has the DNA TGTGCCGCCAAACCGTACAGGGGGGACACAGATACGCAGTATTTT. As protein: CAAKPYRGDTDTQYF.

The chain uses TRBV11-2 and TRBJ2-5, with 8 bases aligning to TRBD2. This CDR3 has 13 residues. The trim removed 3 bases at V and 5 bases at J, leaving 2 bases unmatched. CDR1 is SGHAT and CDR2 is FQNNGV in the germline V gene. The CDR3 region has the DNA TGTGCCAGCAGCTTCGGACTAGCTGAGACCCAGTACTTC. Translating it yields CASSFGLAETQYF. Using reference TRBV11-2 and TRBJ2-5 for the parts outside the CDR3, the full variable domain is EAGVAQSPRYKIIEKRQSVAFWCNPISGHATLYWYQQILGQGPKLLIQFQNNGVVDDSQLPKDRFSAERLKGVDSTLKIQPAKLEDSAVYLCASSFGLAETQYFGPGTRLLVL.

The chain combines TRBV4-2 with TRBJ2-2, with 11 bases matching TRBD2. The V and J ends lost 3 bases and 7 bases, in that order; junction bases with no gene match: 10. The CDR3 has 17 residues. Germline V CDR1 and CDR2: LGHNA, YNFKEQ. The CDR3 is CASSQNLAGGFVGELFF. CDR3 DNA: TGTGCCAGCAGCCAGAATCTAGCGGGAGGCTTCGTCGGGGAGCTGTTTTTT.

This chain uses TRBV5-1 with TRBJ2-2, with D perhaps assigned TRBD1 or TRBD2 (5 bases each). V was shortened by 4 bases and J by 4 bases, with 14 bases between the two germline ends. The CDR3 covers 15 residues. CDR1 is SGHRS and CDR2 is YFSETQ in the germline V gene. The CDR3 coding sequence is TGCGCCAGCAGCGGTCCCCTAGGGACCACCGGGGAGCTGTTTTTT. The encoded protein is CASSGPLGTTGELFF.

The rearrangement uses TRBV2 and TRBJ1-2; the D is unclear. This CDR3 is 13 amino acids long. CDR1 and CDR2 from the germline V gene are SNHLY and FYNNEI. The V end was cut by 6 bases, the J end by 6 bases, with 14 bases between. Here the CDR3 DNA reads TGTGCCAGCAGCCTGCGCGGGGAAGATGGCTACACCTTC. Encoded protein: CASSLRGEDGYTF.